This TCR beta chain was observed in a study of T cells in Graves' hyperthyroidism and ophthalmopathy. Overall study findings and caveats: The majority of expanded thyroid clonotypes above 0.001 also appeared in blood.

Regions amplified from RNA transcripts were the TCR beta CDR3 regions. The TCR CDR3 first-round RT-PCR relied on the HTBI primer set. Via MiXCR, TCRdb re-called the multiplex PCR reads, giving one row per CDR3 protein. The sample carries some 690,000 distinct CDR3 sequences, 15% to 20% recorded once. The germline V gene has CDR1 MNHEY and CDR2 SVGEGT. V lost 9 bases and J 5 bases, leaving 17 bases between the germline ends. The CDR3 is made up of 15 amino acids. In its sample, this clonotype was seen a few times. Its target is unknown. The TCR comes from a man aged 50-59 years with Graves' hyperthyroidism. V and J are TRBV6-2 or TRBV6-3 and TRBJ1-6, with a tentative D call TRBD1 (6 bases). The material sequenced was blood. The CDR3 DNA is TGTGCCAGTCAGGGTGGGGGGGCTCATAATTCACCCCTCCACTTT. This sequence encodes CASQGGGAHNSPLHF.